These 10 T cell receptor beta chains were all obtained from the same sample, sequenced in a study of early T cells in non-severe SARS-CoV-2 infection. TCRdb processed the 5' RACE reads anew with MiXCR; each CDR3 protein has one entry. The data hold approximately 42,000 distinct CDR3 sequences, with approximately 7.1% observed a single time. The sample consisted of whole blood. These TCRs come from an adult who was a healthcare worker with PCR-confirmed SARS-CoV-2 infection or an uninfected control (not recorded which).

The V call is TRBV7-2, the J call TRBJ2-1; possibly TRBD2 for D (6 bases). The length of the CDR3 is 16 residues. The V gene's germline CDR1 is SGHTA and CDR2 FQGNSA. V was trimmed by 4 bases and J by 6 bases, leaving 19 bases between them. CDR3: CASSSYGGGVRNEQFF. Written as DNA, the CDR3 is TGTGCCAGCAGCTCCTATGGCGGAGGGGTCCGCAATGAGCAGTTCTTC.

The V gene is TRBV12-3 or TRBV12-4, the J gene TRBJ2-2, with 11 nucleotides matching TRBD2. J was trimmed by 3 bases and V by 6 bases; bases with no gene match: 3. The CDR3 covers 15 residues. The CDR3 here is CASRTSGGDTGELFF. CDR3 bases: TGTGCCAGCAGAACTAGCGGGGGAGACACCGGGGAGCTGTTTTTT.

In its sample, this clonotype was seen many times. The V and J genes are TRBV5-4 and TRBJ2-3, with 11 bases lining up with TRBD2. Losses at the gene ends were 5 bases for V and 4 bases for J; bases not matched to a gene: 6. Germline V gene lookup returns CDR1 SGHNT and CDR2 YYREEE (reference sequence). This CDR3 contains 15 residues. The CDR3 reads CASRYSGGAADTQYF. As DNA, the CDR3 is TGTGCCAGCAGATATAGCGGGGGGGCGGCAGATACGCAGTATTTT.

This clonotype has a count of ten or more. This rearrangement joins TRBV3-1 to TRBJ1-2; 7 bases agree with TRBD1. V lost 1 base and J lost 4; bases outside the gene matches: 15. The germline gives CDR1 LGHDT, CDR2 YNNKEL (reference sequence). This CDR3 region has 18 residues. Written as DNA, the CDR3 is TGTGCCAGCAGCCAAGGTAGTTTGAGGGACAGAGTGTTCTATGGCTACACCTTC. It yields the protein CASSQGSLRDRVFYGYTF.

This clonotype was counted a few times. J is TRBJ1-6 and V is TRBV5-1, with 8 bases matching TRBD1. The CDR3 covers 14 residues. J lost 10 bases, V lost 5 bases, and 8 bases had no gene match. Germline values: CDR1 SGHRS, CDR2 YFSETQ. CDR3 in DNA: TGCGCCAGCAGTGTTTCGGACAGGGAATCACCCCTCCACTTT. Its protein product is CASSVSDRESPLHF.

This chain links TRBV10-1 with TRBJ2-3; possibly TRBD2 for D (5 bases). The V gene lost 0 bases and the J gene lost 4 bases, with 8 bases spanning the gap. Germline V gene sequence: CDR1 WNHNN, CDR2 SYGVQD (reference sequence). The CDR3 is 14 residues long. CDR3 loop: CASSESIGADTQYF. In DNA form, the CDR3 reads TGCGCCAGCAGTGAGTCCATCGGGGCAGATACGCAGTATTTT.

This clonotype was seen repeatedly, ten times or more. The rearrangement links TRBV2 to TRBJ1-5, with TRBD1 identical over 8 bases. CDR1 is SNHLY, CDR2 FYNNEI, per germline. V shed 2 bases, J shed 1 base, and the junction held 4 bases outside the gene matches. This CDR3 comprises 16 residues. CDR3 coding DNA: TGTGCCAGCAGTGAACAGGGGGCGCGGAGCAATCAGCCCCAGCATTTT. This translates into CASSEQGARSNQPQHF.

This clonotype was recorded a few times. The V call is TRBV7-9, the J call TRBJ2-6; unclear D gene. Germline CDR1 reads SEHNR; CDR2 reads FQNEAQ (reference sequence). Trimming took off 3 bases at V and 0 bases at J, with 9 bases between the two ends. The CDR3 is 16 residues long. This CDR3 reads CASSFGWYSGANVLTF. The CDR3 DNA sequence: TGTGCCAGCAGCTTTGGGTGGTACTCTGGGGCCAACGTCCTGACTTTC.

The sample holds a few counts of this clonotype. The chain carries TRBV6-1 and TRBJ2-2; D perhaps matches TRBD2 (6 bases). Looked up from germline, CDR1 is MNHNS and CDR2 is SASEGT. V gave up 7 bases and J gave up 5 bases, with 14 bases separating them. The CDR3 is made up of 14 amino acids. The CDR3 protein is CASTRREETGELFF. The CDR3 DNA is TGTGCCAGCACGAGAAGGGAGGAGACCGGGGAGCTGTTTTTT.

In its sample, this clonotype was seen once. Possible read error: a much larger clone is one base away. The chain recombines TRBV6-2 or TRBV6-3 with TRBJ1-1, with no clear D. There are 11 residues in the CDR3. The V gene lost 5 bases and the J gene lost 6 bases, with 7 bases spanning the gap. The germline gives CDR1 MNHEY, CDR2 SVGEGT. CDR3 amino acids: CASSRAAEAFF. CDR3 nucleotides: TGTGCCAGCAGTCGGGCAGCTGAAGCTTTCTTT.